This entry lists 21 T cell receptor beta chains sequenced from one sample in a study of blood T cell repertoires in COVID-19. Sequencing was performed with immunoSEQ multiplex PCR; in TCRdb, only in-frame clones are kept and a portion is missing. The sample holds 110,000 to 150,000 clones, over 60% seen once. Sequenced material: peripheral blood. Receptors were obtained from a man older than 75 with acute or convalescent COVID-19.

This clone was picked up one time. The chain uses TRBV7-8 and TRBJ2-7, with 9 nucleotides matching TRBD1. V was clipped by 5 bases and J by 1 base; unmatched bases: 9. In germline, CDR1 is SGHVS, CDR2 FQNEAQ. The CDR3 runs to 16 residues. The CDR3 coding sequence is TGTGCCAGCAGCCCAGATACGGGACAGGGTTCCTACGAGCAGTACTTC. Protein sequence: CASSPDTGQGSYEQYF. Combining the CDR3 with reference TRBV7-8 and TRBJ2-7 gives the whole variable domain GAGVSQSPRYKVAKRGQDVALRCDPISGHVSLFWYQQALGQGPEFLTYFQNEAQLDKSGLPSDRFFAERPEGSVSTLKIQRTQQEDSAVYLCASSPDTGQGSYEQYFGPGTRLTVT.

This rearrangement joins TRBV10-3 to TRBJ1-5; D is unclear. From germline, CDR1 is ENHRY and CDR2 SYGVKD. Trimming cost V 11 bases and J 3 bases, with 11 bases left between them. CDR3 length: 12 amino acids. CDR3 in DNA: TGTGCCTCTAAAGCCGACAATCAGCCCCAGCATTTT. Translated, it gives CASKADNQPQHF.

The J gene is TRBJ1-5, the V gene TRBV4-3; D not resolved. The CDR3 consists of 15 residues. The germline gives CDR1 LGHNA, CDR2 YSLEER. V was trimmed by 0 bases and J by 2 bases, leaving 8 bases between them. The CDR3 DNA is TGCGCCAGCAGCCAAGATCGGTCGGGCAATCAGCCCCAGCATTTT. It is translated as CASSQDRSGNQPQHF.

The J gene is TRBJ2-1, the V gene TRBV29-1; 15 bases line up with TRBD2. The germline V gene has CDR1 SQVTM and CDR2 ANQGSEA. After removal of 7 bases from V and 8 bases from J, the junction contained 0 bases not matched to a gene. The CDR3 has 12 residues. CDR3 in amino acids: CSGTSGGDEQFF. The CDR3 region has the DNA TGCAGCGGGACTAGCGGGGGGGATGAGCAGTTCTTC.

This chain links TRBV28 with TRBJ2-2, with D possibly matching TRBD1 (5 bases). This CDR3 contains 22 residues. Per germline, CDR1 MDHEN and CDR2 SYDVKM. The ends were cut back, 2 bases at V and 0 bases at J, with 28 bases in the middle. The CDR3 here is CASSLATYRGPGSSTNTGELFF. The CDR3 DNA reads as TGTGCCAGCAGTTTAGCTACTTATAGGGGCCCTGGGTCGTCGACGAACACCGGGGAGCTGTTTTTT.

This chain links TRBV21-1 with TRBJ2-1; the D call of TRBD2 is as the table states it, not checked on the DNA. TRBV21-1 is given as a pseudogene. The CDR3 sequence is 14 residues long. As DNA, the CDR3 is TGTGCCAGCAGCGCGGAGTCGATATGCAATGAGCAGTTCTTC. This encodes CASSAESICNEQFF.

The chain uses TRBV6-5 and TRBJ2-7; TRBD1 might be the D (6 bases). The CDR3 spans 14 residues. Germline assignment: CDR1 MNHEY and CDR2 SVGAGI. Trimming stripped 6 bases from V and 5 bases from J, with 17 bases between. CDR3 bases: TGTGCCAGCAGCCCGGGCTACAGGGCCAACGAGCAGTACTTC. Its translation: CASSPGYRANEQYF.

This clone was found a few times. DNA of the CDR3: TGTGCCATTTCTAGCGGGGACTCAATCTACAATGAGCAGTTCTTC. Translation gives CAISSGDSIYNEQFF. The chain recombines TRBV5-8 with TRBJ2-1, with TRBD2 identical over 9 bases. Trimming at V came to 9 bases and at J to 3 bases, leaving 10 bases not matched to a gene. CDR3 size: 15 residues. Germline CDR1 reads SGHTS; CDR2 reads YDEGEE.

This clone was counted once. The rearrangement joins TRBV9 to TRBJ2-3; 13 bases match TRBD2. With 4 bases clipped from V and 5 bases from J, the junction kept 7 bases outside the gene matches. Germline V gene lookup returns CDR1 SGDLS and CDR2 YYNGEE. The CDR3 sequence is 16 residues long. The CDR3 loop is CASSPVLAGGGDTQYF. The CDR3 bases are TGTGCCAGCAGCCCCGTACTAGCGGGGGGGGGAGATACGCAGTATTTT.

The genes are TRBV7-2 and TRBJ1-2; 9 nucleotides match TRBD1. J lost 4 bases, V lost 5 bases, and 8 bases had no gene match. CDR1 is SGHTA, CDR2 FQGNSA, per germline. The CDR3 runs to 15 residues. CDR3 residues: CASSTRTGAGYGYTF. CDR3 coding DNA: TGTGCCAGCAGCACCAGGACAGGGGCGGGCTATGGCTACACCTTC.

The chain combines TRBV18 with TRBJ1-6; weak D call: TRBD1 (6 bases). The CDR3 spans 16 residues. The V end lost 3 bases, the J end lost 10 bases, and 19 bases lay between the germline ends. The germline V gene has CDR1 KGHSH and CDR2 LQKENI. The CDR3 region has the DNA TGTGCCAGCTCACCCCCCGCAGGCTCTAGGGGGTCACCCCTCCACTTT. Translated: CASSPPAGSRGSPLHF.

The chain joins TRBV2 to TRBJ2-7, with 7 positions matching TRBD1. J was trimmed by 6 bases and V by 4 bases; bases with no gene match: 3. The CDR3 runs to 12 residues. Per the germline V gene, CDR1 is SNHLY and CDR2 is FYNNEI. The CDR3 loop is CASSAYRGEQYF. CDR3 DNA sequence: TGTGCCAGCAGTGCGTACAGGGGCGAGCAGTACTTC.

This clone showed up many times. CDR3 loop: CASSRTGFNTDTQYF. The CDR3 nucleotides are TGCGCCAGCAGCCGTACAGGGTTCAATACAGATACGCAGTATTTT. The J gene is TRBJ2-3, the V gene TRBV5-1; D possibly corresponds to TRBD1 (6 bases). Trimming removed 4 bases from V and 3 bases from J, with 15 bases in between. The V gene's germline CDR1 is SGHRS and CDR2 YFSETQ. The CDR3 runs 15 residues. Drawing the rest from reference TRBV5-1 and TRBJ2-3, the complete variable domain is KAGVTQTPRYLIKTRGQQVTLSCSPISGHRSVSWYQQTPGQGLQFLFEYFSETQRNKGNFPGRFSGRQFSNSRSEMNVSTLELGDSALYLCASSRTGFNTDTQYFGPGTRLTVL.

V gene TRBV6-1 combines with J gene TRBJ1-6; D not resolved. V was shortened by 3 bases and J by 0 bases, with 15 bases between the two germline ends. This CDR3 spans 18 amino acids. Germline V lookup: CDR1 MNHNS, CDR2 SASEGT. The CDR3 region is CASSDPRRASSYNSPLHF. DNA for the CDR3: TGTGCCAGCAGTGACCCCCGCCGAGCGAGCTCCTATAATTCACCCCTCCACTTT.

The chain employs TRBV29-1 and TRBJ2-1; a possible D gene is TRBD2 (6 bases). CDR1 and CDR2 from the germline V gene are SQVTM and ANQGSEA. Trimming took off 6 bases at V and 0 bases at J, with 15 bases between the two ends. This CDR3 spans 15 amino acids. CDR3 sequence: CSVDGRGSSYNEQFF. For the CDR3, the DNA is TGCAGCGTCGATGGACGGGGGAGCTCCTACAATGAGCAGTTCTTC.

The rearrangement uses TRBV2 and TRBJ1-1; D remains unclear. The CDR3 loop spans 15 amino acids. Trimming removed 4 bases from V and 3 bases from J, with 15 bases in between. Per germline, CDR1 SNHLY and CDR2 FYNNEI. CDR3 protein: CASSVHEFMDTEAFF. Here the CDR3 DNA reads TGTGCCAGCAGTGTTCATGAGTTCATGGACACTGAAGCTTTCTTT.

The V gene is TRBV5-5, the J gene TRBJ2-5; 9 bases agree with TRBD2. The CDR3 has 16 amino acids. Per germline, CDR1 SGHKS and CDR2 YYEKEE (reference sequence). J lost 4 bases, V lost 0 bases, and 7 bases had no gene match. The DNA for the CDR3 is TGTGCCAGCAGCTTGGCCGCGCGGGGGGGCCGAGAGACCCAGTACTTC. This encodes CASSLAARGGRETQYF.

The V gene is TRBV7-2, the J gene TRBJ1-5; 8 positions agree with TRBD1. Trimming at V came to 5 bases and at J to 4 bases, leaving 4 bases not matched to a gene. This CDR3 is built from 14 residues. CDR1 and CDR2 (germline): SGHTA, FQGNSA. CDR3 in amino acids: CASSQQGGNQPQHF. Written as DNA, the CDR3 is TGTGCCAGCAGCCAACAGGGGGGGAATCAGCCCCAGCATTTT.

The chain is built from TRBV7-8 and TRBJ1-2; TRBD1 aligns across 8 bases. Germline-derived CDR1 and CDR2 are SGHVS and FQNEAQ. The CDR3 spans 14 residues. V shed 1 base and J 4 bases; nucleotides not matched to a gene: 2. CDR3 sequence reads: CASSLGTGGYGYTF. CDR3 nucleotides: TGTGCCAGCAGCTTAGGAACAGGGGGCTATGGCTACACCTTC. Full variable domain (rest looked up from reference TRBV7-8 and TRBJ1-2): GAGVSQSPRYKVAKRGQDVALRCDPISGHVSLFWYQQALGQGPEFLTYFQNEAQLDKSGLPSDRFFAERPEGSVSTLKIQRTQQEDSAVYLCASSLGTGGYGYTFGSGTRLTVV.

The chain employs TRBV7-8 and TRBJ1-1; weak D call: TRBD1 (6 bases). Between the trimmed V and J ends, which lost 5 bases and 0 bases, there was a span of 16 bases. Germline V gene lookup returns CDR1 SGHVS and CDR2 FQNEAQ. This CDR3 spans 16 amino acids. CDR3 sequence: CASSPSRDTLNTEAFF. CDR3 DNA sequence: TGTGCCAGCAGCCCCAGCCGGGACACCTTGAACACTGAAGCTTTCTTT.

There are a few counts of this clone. In DNA, the CDR3 is TGTGCCAGCAGCCAAGAAAACAGGGGAAGCGGTGGCTACACCTTC. The encoded protein is CASSQENRGSGGYTF. The V and J genes are TRBV3-1 (or the pseudogene TRBV3-2) and TRBJ1-2; the match to TRBD1 covers 7 bases. This CDR3 spans 15 amino acids. V lost 0 bases and J lost 7; bases outside the gene matches: 8. The germline CDR1 and CDR2 sequences are LGHDT and YNNKEL (reference sequence).